One sample yielded the 10 T cell receptor beta chains listed below, sequenced in a study of radiation and T cells in renal cell carcinoma. The time point was: blood 4 weeks post-SBRT, at nephrectomy. Regarding treatment: 15 Gy SBRT to primary tumor, nephrectomy 4 weeks later. Some clones are missing from TCRdb's copy, which holds only in-frame ones; the method was immunoSEQ multiplex PCR. The repertoire has over 120,000 clones, 70% to 90% of them found once; the top ten carry less than 20%. The sequenced sample was blood, obtained from a patient whose treatment included radiotherapy and nephrectomy. The receptors derive from a woman in her 50s with renal cell carcinoma.

The genes are TRBV5-1 and TRBJ2-7, with TRBD1 matching over 8 bases. CDR1 is SGHRS, CDR2 YFSETQ, per germline. CDR3 length: 16 amino acids. With 5 bases clipped from V and 3 bases from J, the junction kept 13 bases outside the gene matches. The CDR3 spells CASRTTGTGEIYEQYF. As DNA, the CDR3 is TGCGCCAGCAGGACAACCGGGACAGGCGAAATCTACGAGCAGTACTTC.

CDR3 in DNA: TGTGCCAGTCAACCGTGGACTAGCGGGAACAATGAGCAGTTCTTC. Its translation: CASQPWTSGNNEQFF. This chain connects TRBV19 to TRBJ2-1; 12 positions match TRBD2. CDR1 and CDR2 from the germline V gene are LNHDA and SQIVND (reference sequence). The junction had 7 bases not matched to a gene; V was cut back by 8 bases and J by 5 bases. The CDR3 has 15 residues.

The chain employs TRBV6-4 and TRBJ2-7; TRBD1 is a possible D gene (5 bases). This CDR3 has 16 amino acids. Germline assignment: CDR1 MRHNA and CDR2 SNTAGT. The V end was cut by 1 base, the J end by 1 base, with 14 bases between. This CDR3 reads CASSDFPETASYEQYF. The CDR3 region has the DNA TGTGCCAGCAGTGACTTTCCTGAGACAGCATCCTACGAGCAGTACTTC.

This chain connects TRBV7-9 to TRBJ2-7; 10 bases line up with TRBD1. CDR3 length: 15 amino acids. The germline CDR1 and CDR2 sequences are SEHNR and FQNEAQ (reference sequence). The J segment lost 4 bases and the V segment lost 4 bases, leaving 7 bases of the junction unmatched. CDR3 amino acids: CASSSTGTGAYEQYF. The CDR3 nucleotides read TGTGCCAGCAGCTCAACCGGGACAGGGGCTTACGAGCAGTACTTC.

The chain uses TRBV5-4 and TRBJ1-6; perhaps TRBD1 as D (5 bases). Germline-derived CDR1 and CDR2 are SGHNT and YYREEE (reference sequence). The CDR3 loop spans 15 amino acids. V was clipped by 0 bases and J by 12 bases, with 16 bases between them. Here the CDR3 reads CASSLAGGELIPLHF. CDR3 bases: TGTGCCAGCAGCTTGGCGGGAGGGGAATTAATACCCCTCCACTTT.

The J gene is TRBJ1-2, the V gene TRBV6-5; TRBD1 agrees at 7 bases. Germline V lookup: CDR1 MNHEY, CDR2 SVGAGI. This CDR3 region has 15 residues. The J segment lost 4 bases and the V segment lost 0 bases, leaving 5 bases of the junction unmatched. CDR3 residues: CASSYSGGTAYGYTF. CDR3 DNA: TGTGCCAGCAGTTACTCGGGTGGGACAGCCTATGGCTACACCTTC.

V and J are TRBV4-2 and TRBJ2-1, with D possibly matching TRBD1 (6 bases). Germline V gives CDR1 LGHNA, CDR2 YNFKEQ. The CDR3 is made up of 16 amino acids. Trimming shortened V by 0 bases and J by 2 bases, and 11 bases separated the two germline ends. The CDR3 loop reads CASSQEIGQPYNEQFF. The CDR3 DNA reads TGTGCCAGCAGCCAAGAAATTGGACAGCCCTACAATGAGCAGTTCTTC.

The CDR3 protein is CASSRLGTGGFEQFF. For the CDR3, the DNA is TGTGCCAGCAGTCGACTCGGGACAGGGGGCTTTGAGCAGTTCTTC. The V gene is TRBV6-5, the J gene TRBJ2-1; the match to TRBD1 covers 12 bases. The germline V gene has CDR1 MNHEY and CDR2 SVGAGI. The CDR3 covers 15 residues. J was trimmed by 9 bases and V by 5 bases; bases with no gene match: 8.

The table lists this clone with a count of one. The junction does not match germline at one end; this may be a read error. The V call is TRBV7-7, the J call TRBJ2-7; D not certain. Germline CDR1 reads SSHAT; CDR2 reads FNYEAQ (reference sequence). This CDR3 contains 17 residues. The DNA for the CDR3 is TGTGCTAGCAGCTTAAGGTTCGATGTTTCGATCTCCTACGAGCAGTACTTC. This translates into CASSLRFDVSISYEQYF. Together with reference TRBV7-7 and TRBJ2-7, the CDR3 gives the full variable domain: GAGVSQSPRYKVTKRGQDVTLRCDPISSHATLYWYQQALGQGPEFLTYFNYEAQPDKSGLPSDRFSAERPEGSISTLTIQRTEQRDSAMYRCASSLRFDVSISYEQYFGPGTRLTVT.

This clone has just one count. The rearrangement uses TRBV7-2 and TRBJ1-2; the D gene is possibly TRBD1 (5 bases). The CDR3 length is 14 residues. Germline V gene sequence: CDR1 SGHTA, CDR2 FQGNSA. V was clipped by 11 bases and J by 8 bases, with 24 bases between them. The CDR3 reads CALGDGTASGGYTF. In DNA, the CDR3 is TGTGCCTTAGGGGACGGGACGGCCTCCGGGGGCTACACCTTC.